The 14 T cell receptor beta chains presented below share a single source sample, sequenced in a study of cytomegalovirus exposure and HLA in healthy donors. Primers: 60 Vbeta forward and 13 Jbeta reverse. Generated by immunoSEQ multiplex PCR, the TCRdb table keeps only in-frame clones and is missing some. This sample has 130,000 to 150,000 clones, with roughly 80% found just once. What was sequenced was PBMCs. The receptors derive from a woman aged 40 to 49 in good health and CMV-seropositive.

The genes are TRBV5-1 and TRBJ2-2; 9 nucleotides agree with TRBD2. The length of the CDR3 is 16 residues. With V trimmed by 0 bases and J by 5 bases, 5 bases remained unmatched. Germline values: CDR1 SGHRS, CDR2 YFSETQ. DNA for the CDR3: TGCGCCAGCAGCTTGGAGGCGGGGGGGCAAACCGGGGAGCTGTTTTTT. Translated: CASSLEAGGQTGELFF.

The chain is built from TRBV14 and TRBJ2-5, with TRBD2 identical over 9 bases. The length of the CDR3 is 18 residues. Looked up from germline, CDR1 is SGHDN and CDR2 is FVKESK. Germline trimming cut 0 bases from V and 1 base from J; bases unmatched to any gene: 9. Here the CDR3 DNA reads TGTGCCAGCAGCCAAGAACGGAGGCTAGCGGGGTTCCAAGAGACCCAGTACTTC. It translates to CASSQERRLAGFQETQYF.

This sequence joins TRBV29-1 and TRBJ1-4, with D maybe TRBD1 (6 bases). The CDR3 runs to 13 residues. Trimming shortened V by 3 bases and J by 4 bases, and 9 bases separated the two germline ends. Germline V gene sequence: CDR1 SQVTM, CDR2 ANQGSEA. DNA of the CDR3: TGCAGCGTTGATCAGGACAGTAATGAAAAACTGTTTTTT. Protein product: CSVDQDSNEKLFF.

The CDR3 DNA sequence: TGTGCCAGCAGCCGCGTCTCCACGCCGGAGACCCAGTACTTC. As protein: CASSRVSTPETQYF. This chain joins TRBV5-6 and TRBJ2-5; D not certain. The length of the CDR3 is 14 residues. The germline V gene encodes CDR1 SGHDT and CDR2 YYEEEE. Trimming took off 4 bases at V and 5 bases at J, with 15 bases between the two ends.

The CDR3 nucleotides are TGTGCCAGCAGCTTAGTGTGGACAGGAGAGACCCAGTACTTC. This translates into CASSLVWTGETQYF. V usage is TRBV7-2 and J usage is TRBJ2-5; 7 nucleotides match TRBD1. The CDR3 covers 14 residues. Germline trimming cut 1 base from V and 4 bases from J; bases unmatched to any gene: 3. Germline lookup yields CDR1 SGHTA and CDR2 FQGNSA.

The chain couples TRBV27 to TRBJ2-2; D is uncertain. CDR1 MNHEY and CDR2 SMNVEV come from the germline V gene (reference sequence). This CDR3 spans 13 amino acids. V lost 1 base, J lost 4 bases, and 4 bases lay in between. DNA for the CDR3: TGTGCCAGCAGTTTATACATCACCGGGGAGCTGTTTTTT. Amino acid sequence: CASSLYITGELFF.

The chain combines TRBV11-3 with TRBJ1-1; 7 nucleotides agree with TRBD1. The CDR3 has 13 residues. Germline CDR1 is SGHNT and CDR2 is YENEEA. V gave up 1 base and J gave up 12 bases; unmatched junction bases: 8. The CDR3 sequence: CASSLGVDRASFF. CDR3 DNA: TGTGCCAGCAGCTTAGGCGTCGACAGGGCATCTTTCTTT.

The chain couples TRBV6-1 to TRBJ2-2; TRBD2 might be the D (7 bases). CDR1 is MNHNS, CDR2 SASEGT, per germline. The V and J ends lost 7 bases and 4 bases respectively, with 10 bases between them. The CDR3 runs 13 residues. The CDR3 region has the DNA TGTGCCAGCAACCGGGGGGCCACCGGGGAGCTGTTTTTT. Translated, it gives CASNRGATGELFF.

V usage is TRBV2 and J usage is TRBJ2-7; D uncertain. The CDR3 consists of 15 residues. V lost 2 bases and J lost 1, with 12 bases in between. CDR1 and CDR2 from the germline V gene are SNHLY and FYNNEI. The CDR3 reads CASSERQVPSYEQYF. DNA for the CDR3: TGTGCCAGCAGTGAAAGGCAGGTTCCTTCCTACGAGCAGTACTTC.

A single count supports this clone. The chain is built from TRBV11-2 and TRBJ2-5, with D tentatively TRBD2 (6 bases). The germline gives CDR1 SGHAT, CDR2 FQNNGV. V shed 1 base and J shed 8 bases, with 17 bases lying between them. The CDR3 extends over 15 amino acids. The CDR3 protein is CASSLGLGDQSTQYF. In DNA form, the CDR3 reads TGTGCCAGCAGCTTAGGACTAGGGGACCAGAGTACCCAGTACTTC.

V gene TRBV6-1 combines with J gene TRBJ1-5; D perhaps matches TRBD1 (5 bases). CDR1 is MNHNS, CDR2 SASEGT, per germline. The CDR3 consists of 14 residues. Trimming took off 4 bases at V and 4 bases at J, with 11 bases between the two ends. The CDR3 protein is CASSVSDKNQPQHF. DNA of the CDR3: TGTGCCAGCAGTGTCTCGGACAAGAATCAGCCCCAGCATTTT.

The chain combines TRBV5-4 with TRBJ2-1, with 12 bases aligning to TRBD2. The J segment lost 5 bases and the V segment lost 3 bases, leaving 6 bases of the junction unmatched. The CDR3 covers 16 residues. Germline CDR1 SGHNT, CDR2 YYREEE (reference sequence). Here the CDR3 reads CASSSSGGAINNEQFF. The DNA for the CDR3 is TGTGCCAGCAGCTCTAGCGGGGGGGCGATTAACAATGAGCAGTTCTTC.

The chain has TRBV18 and TRBJ1-1; D unresolved. The CDR3 runs 13 residues. The V gene lost 3 bases and the J gene lost 2 bases, with 7 bases spanning the gap. Germline V CDR1 and CDR2: KGHSH, LQKENI. The CDR3 sequence is CASSPTPNTEAFF. DNA for the CDR3: TGTGCCAGCTCACCCACACCAAACACTGAAGCTTTCTTT.

This clone came up a few times. The chain combines TRBV28 with TRBJ1-3; no firm D call. Germline values: CDR1 MDHEN, CDR2 SYDVKM. Trimming removed 4 bases from V and 0 bases from J, with 4 bases in between. The CDR3 has 13 amino acids. The CDR3 sequence: CASSWHSGNTIYF. CDR3 sequence (DNA): TGTGCCAGCAGTTGGCACTCTGGAAACACCATATATTTT.